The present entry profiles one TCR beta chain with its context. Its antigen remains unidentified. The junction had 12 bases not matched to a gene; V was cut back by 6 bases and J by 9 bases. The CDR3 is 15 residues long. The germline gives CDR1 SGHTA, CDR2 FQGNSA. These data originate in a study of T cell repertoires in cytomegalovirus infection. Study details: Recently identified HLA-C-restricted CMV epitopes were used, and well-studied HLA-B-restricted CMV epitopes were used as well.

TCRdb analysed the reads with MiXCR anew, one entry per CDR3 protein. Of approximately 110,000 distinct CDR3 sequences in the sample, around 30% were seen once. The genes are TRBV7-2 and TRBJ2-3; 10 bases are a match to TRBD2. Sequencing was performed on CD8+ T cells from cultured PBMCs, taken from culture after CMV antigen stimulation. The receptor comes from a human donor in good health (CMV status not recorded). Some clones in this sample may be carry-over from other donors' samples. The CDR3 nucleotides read TGTGCCAGCAGACTAGCGGGGCGTGATTTAGAGACGCAGTATTTT. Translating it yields CASRLAGRDLETQYF.